The 20 T cell receptor beta chains reported below all come from one sample, sequenced in a study of T cells in Graves' hyperthyroidism and ophthalmopathy. Amplification of TCR beta CDR3 regions used RNA as the template. HTBI primers were the set used in a first-round RT-PCR of the TCR CDR3. Using its own MiXCR run on the multiplex PCR reads, TCRdb lists one record per CDR3 protein. The sample lists about 200,000 distinct CDR3 sequences, around 17% occurring once. Material for sequencing was blood. These receptors were taken from a woman between 50 and 59 years old with Graves' hyperthyroidism.

The rearrangement uses TRBV5-1 and TRBJ2-1; the D is unclear. Germline-derived CDR1 and CDR2 are SGHRS and YFSETQ. The ends were cut back, 7 bases at V and 0 bases at J, with 11 bases in the middle. CDR3 length: 14 residues. The CDR3 reads CASQLAGSYNEQFF. The CDR3 DNA is TGCGCCAGCCAACTGGCTGGCTCCTACAATGAGCAGTTCTTC. Filled out from reference TRBV5-1 and TRBJ2-1, the complete variable domain reads KAGVTQTPRYLIKTRGQQVTLSCSPISGHRSVSWYQQTPGQGLQFLFEYFSETQRNKGNFPGRFSGRQFSNSRSEMNVSTLELGDSALYLCASQLAGSYNEQFFGPGTRLTVL.

On this clonotype itself: This may arise from a read error, as a much more abundant clone is one base away. No conserved phenylalanine or tryptophan is present at the end of the CDR3, so a read error is the likely explanation. The chain joins TRBV5-1 to TRBJ2-1, with D perhaps assigned TRBD1 or TRBD2 (6 bases each). The CDR3 contains 13 residues. V was clipped by 5 bases and J by 5 bases, with 11 bases between them. CDR1 is SGHRS, CDR2 YFSETQ, per germline. The CDR3 here is CASRGGAHNEQFV. The DNA of the CDR3 is TGCGCCAGCAGGGGGGGCGCACACAATGAGCAGTTCGTC.

This clonotype came up many times. The chain has TRBV5-1 and TRBJ1-1; D ambiguous. V was cut by 1 base and J by 8 bases, with 12 bases left in between. Germline V CDR1 and CDR2: SGHRS, YFSETQ. The CDR3 sequence is 13 residues long. CDR3 in amino acids: CASSLPPTPEAFF. CDR3 coding DNA: TGCGCCAGCAGCTTGCCTCCGACCCCAGAAGCTTTCTTT. Full variable domain (remainder filled in from reference TRBV5-1 and TRBJ1-1): KAGVTQTPRYLIKTRGQQVTLSCSPISGHRSVSWYQQTPGQGLQFLFEYFSETQRNKGNFPGRFSGRQFSNSRSEMNVSTLELGDSALYLCASSLPPTPEAFFGQGTRLTVV.

The CDR3 loop reads CASSEGGLAGPNEQFF. Here the CDR3 DNA reads TGTGCCAGCAGTGAAGGGGGACTAGCGGGTCCCAATGAGCAGTTCTTC. The chain employs TRBV2 and TRBJ2-1; TRBD2 aligns across 12 bases. Germline V gene data show CDR1 as SNHLY and CDR2 as FYNNEI. This CDR3 region has 16 residues. Trimming cost V 1 base and J 6 bases; bases outside gene matches: 4.

This clonotype was counted ten times or more. The chain combines TRBV3-1 with TRBJ1-4; the D is unclear. Trimming shortened V by 4 bases and J by 5 bases, and 8 bases separated the two germline ends. CDR1 and CDR2 (germline): LGHDT, YNNKEL (reference sequence). There are 13 residues in the CDR3. The CDR3 is CASSPGVNEKLFF. The CDR3 DNA reads TGTGCCAGCAGCCCGGGTGTGAATGAAAAACTGTTTTTT. Full variable domain (missing parts from reference TRBV3-1 and TRBJ1-4): DTAVSQTPKYLVTQMGNDKSIKCEQNLGHDTMYWYKQDSKKFLKIMFSYNNKELIINETVPNRFSPKSPDKAHLNLHINSLELGDSAVYFCASSPGVNEKLFFGSGTQLSVL.

This clonotype occurred many times. The chain employs TRBV30 and TRBJ2-7, with no clear D. Between the trimmed V and J ends, which lost 0 bases and 2 bases, there was a span of 2 bases. This CDR3 has 11 amino acids. From germline, CDR1 is GTSNPN and CDR2 SVGIG (reference sequence). CDR3 DNA sequence: TGTGCCTGGAGTGTCGCCTACGAGCAGTACTTC. This sequence encodes CAWSVAYEQYF.

The chain couples TRBV7-3 to TRBJ2-5; 9 bases line up with TRBD1. Germline V gives CDR1 SGHTA, CDR2 FQGTGA. V lost 0 bases and J lost 7; bases outside the gene matches: 18. The CDR3 totals 19 residues. DNA for the CDR3: TGTGCCAGCAGCTTAACTACGGGACAGGGAGGACTCCTCCGGCGGACCCAGTACTTC. It codes for CASSLTTGQGGLLRRTQYF.

The rearrangement joins TRBV7-9 to TRBJ2-7, with 8 bases matching TRBD1. The CDR3 covers 15 residues. After removal of 2 bases from V and 4 bases from J, the junction contained 7 bases not matched to a gene. Germline V gene data show CDR1 as SEHNR and CDR2 as FQNEAQ (reference sequence). The chain's CDR3 is CASSLIGQGQYEQYF. The CDR3 DNA follows: TGTGCCAGCAGCTTAATTGGACAGGGTCAGTACGAGCAGTACTTC.

Points on this clonotype: This could be a read error, since a much larger clone is one nucleotide away. The chain links TRBV6-2 or TRBV6-3 to TRBJ2-7, with 7 bases matching TRBD1. The ends lost 10 bases at V and 0 bases at J; junction bases unmatched: 12. Per the germline V gene, CDR1 is MNHEY and CDR2 is SVGEGT. The CDR3 extends over 15 amino acids. As DNA, the CDR3 is TGTGCCAACAGCACGGACAGGACCGTCTCCTACGAGCAGTACTTC. Amino acid sequence: CANSTDRTVSYEQYF.

This clonotype was seen many times. The CDR3 here is CASSLAPASGSYEQYF. The CDR3 DNA follows: TGCGCCAGCAGCCTCGCGCCCGCTAGCGGGAGTTACGAGCAGTACTTC. The chain uses TRBV5-1 and TRBJ2-7; 10 bases match TRBD2. The germline gives CDR1 SGHRS, CDR2 YFSETQ. The V and J ends lost 4 bases and 4 bases, in that order; junction bases with no gene match: 11. The CDR3 is 16 residues long.

This clonotype was recorded at least ten times. The chain links TRBV11-3 to TRBJ1-4; no firm D call. The CDR3 spans 13 residues. V shed 4 bases and J shed 5 bases, with 8 bases lying between them. Germline lookup yields CDR1 SGHNT and CDR2 YENEEA. The CDR3 loop is CASSSRLNEKLFF. The DNA for the CDR3 is TGTGCCAGCAGCTCGCGATTGAATGAAAAACTGTTTTTT.

In this sample, this clonotype turned up many times. The chain combines TRBV20-1 with TRBJ1-3; tentative D call: TRBD1 (6 bases). The CDR3 spans 14 residues. Germline V CDR1 and CDR2: DFQATT, SNEGSKA (reference sequence). CDR3 amino acids: CKGGPEISGNTIYF. The CDR3, as DNA: TGCAAGGGGGGACCGGAGATCTCTGGAAACACCATATATTTT.

This clonotype has at least ten counts. The J gene is TRBJ2-2, the V gene TRBV27, with 9 bases aligning to TRBD2. The junction had 11 bases not matched to a gene; V was cut back by 0 bases and J by 6 bases. The CDR3 is 18 amino acids. Germline V gene lookup returns CDR1 MNHEY and CDR2 SMNVEV (reference sequence). Here the CDR3 DNA reads TGTGCCAGCAGTTTATCTAGTGGGAGACTAGCGGTCCCCGGGGAGCTGTTTTTT. This codes for CASSLSSGRLAVPGELFF.

This clonotype showed up many times. The chain recombines TRBV20-1 with TRBJ2-1; 8 bases map to TRBD2. Germline V gene lookup returns CDR1 DFQATT and CDR2 SNEGSKA (reference sequence). The CDR3 spans 15 residues. V shed 6 bases, J shed 0 bases, and the junction held 7 bases outside the gene matches. The CDR3 DNA sequence: TGCAGTGCAATACCCAGCGGGAGCTCCTACAATGAGCAGTTCTTC. Protein product: CSAIPSGSSYNEQFF.

The chain has TRBV30 and TRBJ2-2; the D is unclear. CDR1 and CDR2 (germline): GTSNPN, SVGIG (reference sequence). Trimming removed 2 bases from V and 7 bases from J, with 8 bases in between. This CDR3 region has 12 residues. The CDR3, as DNA: TGTGCCTGGAGTTTTGGGGTCGGGGAGCTGTTTTTT. Translating it yields CAWSFGVGELFF. The variable domain in full, with the rest retrieved from reference TRBV30 and TRBJ2-2, is SQTIHQWPATLVQPVGSPLSLECTVEGTSNPNLYWYRQAAGRGLQLLFYSVGIGQISSEVPQNLSASRPQDRQFILSSKKLLLSDSGFYLCAWSFGVGELFFGEGSRLTVL.

This rearrangement joins TRBV7-8 to TRBJ2-2; D is unclear. Germline V gives CDR1 SGHVS, CDR2 FQNEAQ. V was shortened by 0 bases and J by 4 bases, with 12 bases between the two germline ends. The CDR3 loop spans 16 amino acids. The CDR3 nucleotides read TGTGCCAGCAGCTTAGCGGACCAGGCGTTCACCGGGGAGCTGTTTTTT. Translated: CASSLADQAFTGELFF.

The genes are TRBV4-1 and TRBJ2-1; 10 bases fit TRBD2. The V gene's germline CDR1 is MGHRA and CDR2 YSYEKL. J was trimmed by 8 bases and V by 4 bases; bases with no gene match: 14. This CDR3 contains 17 residues. CDR3 DNA sequence: TGCGCCAGCAGCCTCGAAGGTCGGGCTAGCGGGAGCGATGAGCAGTTCTTC. This codes for CASSLEGRASGSDEQFF.

The sample holds many counts of this clonotype. V gene TRBV12-3 or TRBV12-4 combines with J gene TRBJ1-2; D gene uncertain. V dropped 1 base and J dropped 6 bases, with 9 bases sitting between them. The CDR3 runs to 13 residues. CDR3 residues: CASSLGGRDGYTF. CDR3 nucleotides: TGTGCCAGCAGTTTAGGGGGAAGGGATGGCTACACCTTC.

This clonotype was seen only a few times. V gene TRBV9 combines with J gene TRBJ2-1; D uncertain. This CDR3 region has 13 residues. Trimming cost V 0 bases and J 4 bases, with 5 bases left between them. From germline, CDR1 is SGDLS and CDR2 YYNGEE. CDR3 sequence: CASSVAVYNEQFF. Here the CDR3 DNA reads TGTGCCAGCAGCGTAGCGGTTTACAATGAGCAGTTCTTC.

This clonotype was observed at least ten times. The chain combines TRBV12-3 or TRBV12-4 with TRBJ2-4, with D perhaps TRBD1 (7 bases). This CDR3 is 17 amino acids long. V lost 2 bases and J lost 4, with 18 bases in between. The CDR3 DNA reads TGTGCCAGCAGTTTAAAGGGACAGACAGGGACTAAAAACATTCAGTACTTC. It codes for CASSLKGQTGTKNIQYF.